Sequencing of this T cell receptor beta chain was carried out in a study of blood T cell repertoires in COVID-19. This clone was observed a single time. The repertoire was sequenced with immunoSEQ multiplex PCR; TCRdb's copy has only in-frame clones and lacks some. The sample lists some 31,000 clones; about 91% were seen once. V lost 6 bases and J 6 bases, leaving 14 bases between the germline ends. The germline CDR1 and CDR2 sequences are SNHLY and FYNNEI. The length of the CDR3 is 13 residues. The sequence was collected from a man between 45 and 60 years old with active COVID-19. Material for sequencing was peripheral blood. The rearrangement joins TRBV2 to TRBJ1-1; D might be TRBD1 (6 bases). The CDR3 DNA follows: TGTGCCAGCAGAGCTACAGGGACCCCTGAAGCTTTCTTT. This sequence encodes CASRATGTPEAFF.